Following are 4 T cell receptor beta chains from one sample sequenced in a study of beta chain features in type 1 diabetes. The isolated RNA, all of it, was reverse transcribed, so expressed TCRB transcripts were what got sequenced. Only in-frame clones appear in the TCRdb table, and some are missing; sequencing was by immunoSEQ multiplex PCR. The top ten hold roughly 0.017% of the sample, which has 350,000 to 450,000 clones, over 13% seen once. The source material was naive CD4+ T cells from blood. These receptors all stem from a woman aged 18-29 years in good health.

The table lists this clone with a few counts. This specimen includes other DNA sequences encoding the same CDR3. The chain combines TRBV27 with TRBJ2-1; D uncertain. There are 13 residues in the CDR3. Germline V gene sequence: CDR1 MNHEY, CDR2 SMNVEV (reference sequence). Trimming shortened V by 5 bases and J by 4 bases, and 9 bases separated the two germline ends. CDR3 region: CASSQRAYNEQFF. In DNA, the CDR3 is TGTGCCAGCAGTCAACGAGCGTACAATGAGCAGTTCTTC.

The rearrangement joins TRBV10-3 to TRBJ2-7, with a possible D match to TRBD1 (5 bases). Trimming took 0 bases from V and 0 from J, leaving 6 bases between them. Germline V gene lookup returns CDR1 ENHRY and CDR2 SYGVKD. This CDR3 is built from 14 residues. CDR3 DNA: TGTGCCATCAGTGAGTCAACAGGCTCCTACGAGCAGTACTTC. Translated: CAISESTGSYEQYF.

This clone was seen a handful of times. V is TRBV2 and J is TRBJ1-2; a weak D match, TRBD1 (5 bases). From germline, CDR1 is SNHLY and CDR2 FYNNEI. V lost 3 bases and J lost 6, with 14 bases in between. There are 14 residues in the CDR3. The CDR3 DNA sequence: TGTGCCAGCAGTGAGGGGGGAATCGTGGATGGCTACACCTTC. It encodes CASSEGGIVDGYTF. The whole variable domain, filled in from reference TRBV2 and TRBJ1-2, reads EPEVTQTPSHQVTQMGQEVILRCVPISNHLYFYWYRQILGQKVEFLVSFYNNEISEKSEIFDDQFSVERPDGSNFTLKIRSTKLEDSAMYFCASSEGGIVDGYTFGSGTRLTVV.

This clone was seen only a few times. The rearrangement uses TRBV29-1 and TRBJ2-5; TRBD1 aligns across 7 bases. The V and J ends lost 6 bases and 4 bases, in that order; junction bases with no gene match: 8. The CDR3 loop spans 13 amino acids. Germline V gene lookup returns CDR1 SQVTM and CDR2 ANQGSEA. The CDR3, as DNA: TGCAGCGTGAATACAGGGGTAGGAGAGACCCAGTACTTC. Protein sequence: CSVNTGVGETQYF.